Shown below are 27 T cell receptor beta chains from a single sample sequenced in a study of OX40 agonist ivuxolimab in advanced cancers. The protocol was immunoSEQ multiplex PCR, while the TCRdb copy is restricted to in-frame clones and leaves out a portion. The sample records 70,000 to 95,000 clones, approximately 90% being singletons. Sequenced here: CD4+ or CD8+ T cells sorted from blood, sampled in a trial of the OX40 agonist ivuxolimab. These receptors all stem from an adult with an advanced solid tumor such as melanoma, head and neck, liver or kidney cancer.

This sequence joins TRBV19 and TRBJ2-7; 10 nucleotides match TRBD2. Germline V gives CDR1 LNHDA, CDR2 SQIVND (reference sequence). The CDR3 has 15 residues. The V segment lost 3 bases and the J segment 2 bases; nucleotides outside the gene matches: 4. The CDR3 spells CASSILAGDPYEQYF. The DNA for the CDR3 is TGTGCCAGTAGTATCCTAGCGGGAGATCCCTACGAGCAGTACTTC.

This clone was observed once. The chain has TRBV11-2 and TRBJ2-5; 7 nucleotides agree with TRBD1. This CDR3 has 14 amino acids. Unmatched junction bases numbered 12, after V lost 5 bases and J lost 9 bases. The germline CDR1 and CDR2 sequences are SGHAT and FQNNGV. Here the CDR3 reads CASSTGQRVEPQYF. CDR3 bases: TGTGCCAGCAGCACGGGACAGCGAGTGGAGCCCCAGTACTTC.

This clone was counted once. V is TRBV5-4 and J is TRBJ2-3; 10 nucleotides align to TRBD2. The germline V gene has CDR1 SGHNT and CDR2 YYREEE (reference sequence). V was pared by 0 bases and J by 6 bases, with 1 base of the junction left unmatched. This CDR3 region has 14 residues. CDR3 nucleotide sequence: TGTGCCAGCAGCTTGGTAGCGGGAGGTGATACGCAGTATTTT. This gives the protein CASSLVAGGDTQYF.

The CDR3 spells CASSLGGQEYGYTF. DNA for the CDR3: TGTGCCAGCAGCTTGGGTGGGCAGGAGTATGGCTACACCTTC. The chain combines TRBV5-6 with TRBJ1-2; D gene unclear. Trimming removed 0 bases at V and 5 bases at J, with 11 bases between. The CDR3 spans 14 residues. Germline CDR1 SGHDT, CDR2 YYEEEE.

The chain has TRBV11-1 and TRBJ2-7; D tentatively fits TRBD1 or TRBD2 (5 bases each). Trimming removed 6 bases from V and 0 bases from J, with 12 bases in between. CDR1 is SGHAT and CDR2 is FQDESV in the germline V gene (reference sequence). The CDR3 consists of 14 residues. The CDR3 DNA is TGTGCCAGCAGATCGGGACCCAGCTCCTACGAGCAGTACTTC. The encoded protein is CASRSGPSSYEQYF.

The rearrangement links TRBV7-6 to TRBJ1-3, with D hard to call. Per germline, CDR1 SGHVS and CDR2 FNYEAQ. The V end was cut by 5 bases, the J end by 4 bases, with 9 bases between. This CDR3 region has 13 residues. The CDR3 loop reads CASSAGSGNTIYF. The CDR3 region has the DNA TGTGCCAGCAGCGCCGGGTCGGGAAACACCATATATTTT.

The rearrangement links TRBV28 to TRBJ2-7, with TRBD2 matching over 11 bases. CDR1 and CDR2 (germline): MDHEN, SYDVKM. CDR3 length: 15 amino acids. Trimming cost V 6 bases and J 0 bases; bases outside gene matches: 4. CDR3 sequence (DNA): TGTGCCAGCAGGCGTACTAGCGGGAGCTCCTACGAGCAGTACTTC. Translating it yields CASRRTSGSSYEQYF.

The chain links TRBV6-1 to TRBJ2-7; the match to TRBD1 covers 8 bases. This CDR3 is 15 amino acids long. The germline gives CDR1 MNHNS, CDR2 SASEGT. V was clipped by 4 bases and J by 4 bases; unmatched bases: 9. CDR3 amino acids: CASSGLDRAEYEQYF. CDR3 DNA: TGTGCCAGCAGTGGTCTGGACAGGGCTGAGTACGAGCAGTACTTC.

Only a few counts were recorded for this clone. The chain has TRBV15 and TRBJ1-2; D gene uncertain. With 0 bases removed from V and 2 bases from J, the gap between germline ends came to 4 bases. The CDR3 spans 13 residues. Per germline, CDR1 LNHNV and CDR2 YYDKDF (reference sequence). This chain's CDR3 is CATSRDGNYGYTF. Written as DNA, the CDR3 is TGTGCCACCAGCAGAGACGGGAACTATGGCTACACCTTC.

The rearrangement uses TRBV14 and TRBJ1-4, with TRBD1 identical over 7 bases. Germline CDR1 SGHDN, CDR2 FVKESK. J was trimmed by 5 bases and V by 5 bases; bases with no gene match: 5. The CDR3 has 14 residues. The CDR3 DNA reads TGTGCCAGCAGCAGACAGGGTACGAATGAAAAACTGTTTTTT. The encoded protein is CASSRQGTNEKLFF.

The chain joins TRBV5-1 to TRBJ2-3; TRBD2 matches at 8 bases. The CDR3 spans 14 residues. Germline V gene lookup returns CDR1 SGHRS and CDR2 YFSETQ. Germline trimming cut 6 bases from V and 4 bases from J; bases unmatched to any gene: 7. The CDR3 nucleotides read TGCGCCAGCACAAGCGGGAGTCTTCCAGATACGCAGTATTTT. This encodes CASTSGSLPDTQYF.

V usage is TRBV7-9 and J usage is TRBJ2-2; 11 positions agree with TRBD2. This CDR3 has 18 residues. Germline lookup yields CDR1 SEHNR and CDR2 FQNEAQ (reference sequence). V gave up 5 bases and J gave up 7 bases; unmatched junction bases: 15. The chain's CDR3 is CASSRPKTSGTRGGELFF. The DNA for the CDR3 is TGTGCCAGCAGCCGGCCGAAGACTAGCGGGACTCGCGGCGGGGAGCTGTTTTTT.

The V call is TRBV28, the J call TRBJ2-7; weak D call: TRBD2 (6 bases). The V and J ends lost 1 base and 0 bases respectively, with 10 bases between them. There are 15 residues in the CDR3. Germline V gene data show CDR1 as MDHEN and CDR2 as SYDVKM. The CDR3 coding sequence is TGTGCCAGCAGTTTATCGGGAGCCCTCTCCTACGAGCAGTACTTC. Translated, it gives CASSLSGALSYEQYF.

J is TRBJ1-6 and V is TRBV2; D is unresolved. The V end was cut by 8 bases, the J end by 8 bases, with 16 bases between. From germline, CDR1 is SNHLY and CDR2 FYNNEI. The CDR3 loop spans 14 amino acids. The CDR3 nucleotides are TGTGCCAGCGGTCGCGCGAGCGGTGATTCACCCCTCCACTTT. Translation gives CASGRASGDSPLHF.

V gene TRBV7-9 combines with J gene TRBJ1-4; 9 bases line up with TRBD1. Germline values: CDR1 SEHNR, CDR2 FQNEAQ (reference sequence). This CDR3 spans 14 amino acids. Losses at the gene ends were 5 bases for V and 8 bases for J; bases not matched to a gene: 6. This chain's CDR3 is CASSLGDRAEKLFF. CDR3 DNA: TGTGCCAGCAGCCTAGGGGACAGGGCGGAAAAACTGTTTTTT.

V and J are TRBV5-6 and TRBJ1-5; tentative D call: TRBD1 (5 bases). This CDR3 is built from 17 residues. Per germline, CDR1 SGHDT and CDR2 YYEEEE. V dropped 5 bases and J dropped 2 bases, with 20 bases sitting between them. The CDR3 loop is CASRKEDRGGGNQPQHF. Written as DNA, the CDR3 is TGTGCCAGCAGGAAAGAGGACCGTGGAGGGGGCAATCAGCCCCAGCATTTT.

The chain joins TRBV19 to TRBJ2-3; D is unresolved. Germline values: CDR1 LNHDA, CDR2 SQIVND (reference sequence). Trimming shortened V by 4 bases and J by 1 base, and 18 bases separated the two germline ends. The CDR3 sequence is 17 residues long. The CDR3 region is CASSTGSVYWGTDTQYF. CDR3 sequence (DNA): TGTGCCAGTAGTACCGGATCGGTATATTGGGGCACAGATACGCAGTATTTT.

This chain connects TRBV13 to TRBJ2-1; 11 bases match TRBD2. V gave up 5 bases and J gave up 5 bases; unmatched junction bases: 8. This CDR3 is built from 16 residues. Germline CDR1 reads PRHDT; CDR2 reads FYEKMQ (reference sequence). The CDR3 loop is CASSPAGTSGHNEQFF. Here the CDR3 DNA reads TGTGCCAGCAGCCCTGCCGGGACTAGCGGCCACAATGAGCAGTTCTTC.

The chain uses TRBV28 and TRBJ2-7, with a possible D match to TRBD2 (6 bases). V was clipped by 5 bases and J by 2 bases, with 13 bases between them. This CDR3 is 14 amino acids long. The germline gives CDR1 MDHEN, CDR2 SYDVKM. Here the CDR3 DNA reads TGTGCCAGCAGTGGGGACTGGCAGACCTACGAGCAGTACTTC. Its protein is CASSGDWQTYEQYF.

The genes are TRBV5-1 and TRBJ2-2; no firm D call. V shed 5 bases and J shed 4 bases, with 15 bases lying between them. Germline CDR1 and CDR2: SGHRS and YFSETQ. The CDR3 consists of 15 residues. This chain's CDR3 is CASSSLPAGTGELFF. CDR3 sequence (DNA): TGCGCCAGCAGTTCTCTGCCCGCCGGCACCGGGGAGCTGTTTTTT.

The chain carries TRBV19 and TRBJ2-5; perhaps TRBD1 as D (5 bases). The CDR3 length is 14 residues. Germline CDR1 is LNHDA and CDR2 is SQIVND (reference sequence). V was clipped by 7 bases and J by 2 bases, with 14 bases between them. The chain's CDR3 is CASTRAGQQETQYF. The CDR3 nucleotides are TGTGCCAGTACCCGTGCAGGGCAACAAGAGACCCAGTACTTC.

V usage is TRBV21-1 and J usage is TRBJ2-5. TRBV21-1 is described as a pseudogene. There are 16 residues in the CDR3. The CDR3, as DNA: TGTGCCACCACGAACGAGGGGACCAGAACCCAAGAGACCCAGTACTTC. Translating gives CATTNEGTRTQETQYF.

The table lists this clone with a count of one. CDR3 nucleotides: TGTGCCAGCAGTTTAGGGGGACTCAGGGAGGGGGTCTATGGCTACACCTTC. It codes for CASSLGGLREGVYGYTF. The V call is TRBV28, the J call TRBJ1-2; weak D call: TRBD1 (6 bases). CDR3 size: 17 residues. V was cut by 2 bases and J by 4 bases, with 20 bases left in between. CDR1 is MDHEN and CDR2 is SYDVKM in the germline V gene.

CDR3 DNA: TGTGCCAGCAGCCCCCCGGGACAGGGGGGCAGGAACACTGAAGCTTTCTTT. This translates into CASSPPGQGGRNTEAFF. This chain links TRBV5-4 with TRBJ1-1; 11 bases fit TRBD1. Losses at the gene ends were 4 bases for V and 1 base for J; bases not matched to a gene: 9. Germline loops: CDR1 SGHNT, CDR2 YYREEE (reference sequence). This CDR3 spans 17 amino acids.

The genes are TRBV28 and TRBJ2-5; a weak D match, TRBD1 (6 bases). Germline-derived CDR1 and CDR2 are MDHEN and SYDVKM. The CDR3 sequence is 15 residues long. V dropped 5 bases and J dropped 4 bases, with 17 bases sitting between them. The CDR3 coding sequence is TGTGCCAGCAGTCATGATACAGGGTTTCGAGAGACCCAGTACTTC. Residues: CASSHDTGFRETQYF. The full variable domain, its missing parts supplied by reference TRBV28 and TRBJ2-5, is DVKVTQSSRYLVKRTGEKVFLECVQDMDHENMFWYRQDPGLGLRLIYFSYDVKMKEKGDIPEGYSVSREKKERFSLILESASTNQTSMYLCASSHDTGFRETQYFGPGTRLLVL.

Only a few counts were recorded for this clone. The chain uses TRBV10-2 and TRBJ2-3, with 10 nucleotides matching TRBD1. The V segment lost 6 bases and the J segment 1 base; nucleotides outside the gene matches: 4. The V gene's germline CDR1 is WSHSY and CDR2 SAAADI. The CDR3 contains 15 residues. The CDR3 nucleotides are TGCGCCAGCAGCGTGACAGGGGGCCGCACAGATACGCAGTATTTT. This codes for CASSVTGGRTDTQYF.

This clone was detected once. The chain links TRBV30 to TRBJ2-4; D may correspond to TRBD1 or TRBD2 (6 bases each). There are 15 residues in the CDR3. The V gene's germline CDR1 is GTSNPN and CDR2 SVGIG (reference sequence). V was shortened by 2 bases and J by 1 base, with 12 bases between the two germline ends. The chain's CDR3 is CAWSWLGGAKNIQYF. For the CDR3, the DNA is TGTGCCTGGAGTTGGTTAGGGGGGGCCAAAAACATTCAGTACTTC.